The clone carrying this TCR beta chain was observed at least ten times. These data are taken from a study of spatial heterogeneity in lung cancer. Turning to the study itself: Detection consistently captured more beta-chain sequences than alpha-chain sequences.

The CDR3 is made up of 15 amino acids. The V and J ends lost 1 base and 4 bases respectively, with 12 bases between them. Germline V gene sequence: CDR1 SNHLY, CDR2 FYNNEI. MiXCR was run by TCRdb on the 5' RACE reads, yielding one entry per CDR3 protein. This sample has more than 20,000 distinct CDR3 sequences, with under 5.5% found just once. Time point given: sample taken at primary tumor resection. Unsorted samples of tumor, nontumor lung or frozen PBMC had their whole RNA sequenced. The chain carries TRBV2 and TRBJ2-3, with D maybe TRBD2 (6 bases). The specimen was PBMCs, collected at surgery. The origin of this receptor is a male donor with early-stage non-small cell lung cancer. The CDR3 reads CASSEGLASADTQYF. CDR3 nucleotide sequence: TGTGCCAGCAGTGAAGGCCTAGCGTCGGCAGATACGCAGTATTTT.